The T cell receptor (beta chain) described here comes from a study of blood T cell repertoires in COVID-19. The wider study: PBMCs, B-cell-depleted T cells, or T cells provided the cDNA or gDNA that made up the material.

V lost 0 bases and J lost 3; bases outside the gene matches: 4. CDR1 is GTSNPN, CDR2 SVGIG, per germline (reference sequence). The CDR3 loop spans 15 amino acids. Sequencing used immunoSEQ multiplex PCR; TCRdb keeps in-frame clones, though not all of them. Among fewer than 300,000 clones listed, 85% to 90% were seen once. The rearrangement joins TRBV30 to TRBJ2-3; 9 bases are a match to TRBD2. Sequenced sample: peripheral blood. This TCR derives from a woman aged 50 to 60 with COVID-19, enrolled during active disease. DNA for the CDR3: TGTGCCTGGAGTGTATCTAGCGGGGTGACAGATACGCAGTATTTT. Its translation: CAWSVSSGVTDTQYF.